The 28 T cell receptor beta chains below were found in one sample sequenced in a study of response to subunit inactivated influenza vaccine. One entry per CDR3 protein results from TCRdb running MiXCR on the RT-PCR reads. The data hold almost 250,000 distinct CDR3 sequences, with less than 15% observed a single time. Sequencing was performed on non-naive T cells sorted from PBMCs, taken 14 to 15 days before vaccination. These receptor sequences come from a man between 45 and 60 years old who received an inactivated influenza vaccine.

This clonotype was detected many times. This chain joins TRBV4-1 and TRBJ1-5; TRBD1 matches 7 bases. Germline V gene data show CDR1 as MGHRA and CDR2 as YSYEKL. V gave up 0 bases and J gave up 6 bases; unmatched junction bases: 11. The CDR3 is 17 amino acids. CDR3 protein: CASSQDPLRQGGQPQHF. The CDR3, as DNA: TGCGCCAGCAGCCAAGACCCCTTAAGACAGGGCGGTCAGCCCCAGCATTTT.

The chain joins TRBV7-2 to TRBJ1-1; D is uncertain. The CDR3 totals 11 residues. Trimming cost V 1 base and J 11 bases, with 8 bases left between them. Per the germline V gene, CDR1 is SGHTA and CDR2 is FQGNSA. The CDR3 reads CASSLGLLAFF. CDR3 coding DNA: TGTGCCAGCAGCTTAGGCCTCCTTGCTTTCTTT.

This clonotype was observed a handful of times. The chain is built from TRBV12-3 or TRBV12-4 and TRBJ2-6; no definite D call. This CDR3 contains 20 residues. V was trimmed by 7 bases and J by 0 bases, leaving 25 bases between them. Here the CDR3 reads CASTSNYEGQRHSGANVLTF. The CDR3 DNA follows: TGTGCCAGCACTTCAAACTACGAAGGGCAGAGACACTCTGGGGCCAACGTCCTGACTTTC.

The chain links TRBV20-1 to TRBJ2-7, with 7 nucleotides matching TRBD2. From germline, CDR1 is DFQATT and CDR2 SNEGSKA (reference sequence). CDR3 length: 14 amino acids. With 0 bases clipped from V and 0 bases from J, the junction kept 2 bases outside the gene matches. The CDR3 bases are TGCAGTGCTAGAGAAACTAGCGACTCCTACGAGCAGTACTTC. Its protein product is CSARETSDSYEQYF.

The rearrangement links TRBV3-1 to TRBJ1-5; 9 nucleotides match TRBD1. CDR1 is LGHDT and CDR2 is YNNKEL in the germline V gene (reference sequence). This CDR3 is 12 amino acids long. The trim removed 3 bases at V and 10 bases at J, leaving 1 base unmatched. The CDR3 coding sequence is TGTGCCAGCAGCCAGACAGGGGGACCCCAGCATTTT. This gives the protein CASSQTGGPQHF. Drawing the rest from reference TRBV3-1 and TRBJ1-5, the complete variable domain is DTAVSQTPKYLVTQMGNDKSIKCEQNLGHDTMYWYKQDSKKFLKIMFSYNNKELIINETVPNRFSPKSPDKAHLNLHINSLELGDSAVYFCASSQTGGPQHFGDGTRLSIL.

The table lists this clonotype with many counts. This chain uses TRBV27 with TRBJ1-2; D uncertain. The length of the CDR3 is 14 residues. Germline V gives CDR1 MNHEY, CDR2 SMNVEV (reference sequence). V was shortened by 6 bases and J by 4 bases, with 15 bases between the two germline ends. CDR3 protein: CASSLAGSRYGYTF. As DNA, the CDR3 is TGTGCCAGCAGCTTAGCCGGCTCCCGCTATGGCTACACCTTC.

This clonotype was detected only a few times. This chain connects TRBV6-1 to TRBJ2-3; 8 nucleotides match TRBD1. Germline CDR1 and CDR2: MNHNS and SASEGT. The CDR3 runs to 14 residues. V lost 6 bases, J lost 4 bases, and 6 bases stayed unmatched. The CDR3: CASSPGQASDTQYF. CDR3 bases: TGTGCCAGCAGCCCGGGACAGGCCTCAGATACGCAGTATTTT.

This clonotype has just a few counts. The gene calls are TRBV29-1 and TRBJ2-1; 7 positions agree with TRBD2. Trimming at V came to 7 bases and at J to 9 bases, leaving 9 bases not matched to a gene. The CDR3 is 12 residues long. CDR1 and CDR2 from the germline V gene are SQVTM and ANQGSEA. The CDR3 spells CSGAQLATEQFF. The CDR3 nucleotides are TGCAGCGGGGCCCAACTAGCGACTGAGCAGTTCTTC.

V usage is TRBV6-2 or TRBV6-3 and J usage is TRBJ2-7; possible D gene TRBD2, 7 bases. The CDR3 is made up of 17 amino acids. Trimming removed 6 bases from V and 1 base from J, with 22 bases in between. Looked up from germline, CDR1 is MNHEY and CDR2 is SVGEGT. CDR3 DNA sequence: TGTGCCAGCAGATCGGCGGAGGGGGGGTTGAATTCCTACGAGCAGTACTTC. This translates into CASRSAEGGLNSYEQYF.

V and J are TRBV15 and TRBJ2-1; 13 bases align to TRBD2. The CDR3 has 15 residues. With V trimmed by 5 bases and J by 7 bases, 5 bases remained unmatched. Germline values: CDR1 LNHNV, CDR2 YYDKDF (reference sequence). The CDR3 coding sequence is TGTGCCACCAGCCTACTAGCGGGAGGGCTGAATGAGCAGTTCTTC. It translates to CATSLLAGGLNEQFF.

This clonotype was seen ten or more times. The chain uses TRBV2 and TRBJ1-4; no firm D call. Germline loops: CDR1 SNHLY, CDR2 FYNNEI. V dropped 8 bases and J dropped 7 bases, with 17 bases sitting between them. The CDR3 runs 14 residues. As DNA, the CDR3 is TGTGCCAGCCGATCGCAATCGGAGGGTGAAAAACTGTTTTTT. This translates into CASRSQSEGEKLFF.

This clonotype was seen only a few times. This sequence joins TRBV12-3 or TRBV12-4 and TRBJ1-1, with TRBD1 identical over 8 bases. The CDR3 sequence is 14 residues long. V was clipped by 5 bases and J by 5 bases; unmatched bases: 7. The CDR3 is CASSPTQGATEAFF. Here the CDR3 DNA reads TGTGCCAGCAGTCCAACTCAGGGGGCAACTGAAGCTTTCTTT.

This clonotype was seen a few times. The chain uses TRBV19 and TRBJ2-7, with a tentative D call TRBD2 (5 bases). This CDR3 contains 13 residues. Germline V gene sequence: CDR1 LNHDA, CDR2 SQIVND (reference sequence). V lost 3 bases and J 1 base, leaving 7 bases between the germline ends. CDR3 sequence reads: CASSIPGSYEQYF. The CDR3 coding sequence is TGTGCCAGTAGTATCCCGGGATCCTACGAGCAGTACTTC.

This clonotype was seen more than once but under ten times. This rearrangement joins TRBV7-9 to TRBJ2-3; no clear D gene. V was cut by 3 bases and J by 5 bases, with 9 bases left in between. The germline gives CDR1 SEHNR, CDR2 FQNEAQ (reference sequence). The CDR3 has 13 residues. The CDR3 protein is CASSFSARDTQYF. The DNA for the CDR3 is TGTGCCAGCAGCTTTTCAGCCCGAGATACGCAGTATTTT.

This clonotype was seen at least ten times. CDR3 in amino acids: CASTGTGATYEQYF. In DNA, the CDR3 is TGTGCCAGCACCGGGACAGGGGCGACCTACGAGCAGTACTTC. The rearrangement joins TRBV5-6 to TRBJ2-7; 10 nucleotides agree with TRBD1. The CDR3 consists of 14 residues. Germline assignment: CDR1 SGHDT and CDR2 YYEEEE. Unmatched junction bases numbered 5, after V lost 6 bases and J lost 2 bases.

This chain links TRBV3-1 with TRBJ2-1; TRBD2 matches 13 bases. The J segment lost 1 base and the V segment lost 0 bases, leaving 6 bases of the junction unmatched. The CDR3 runs 19 residues. Germline CDR1 and CDR2: LGHDT and YNNKEL (reference sequence). CDR3 amino acids: CASSQEPGLAGPSYNEQFF. The CDR3 DNA sequence: TGTGCCAGCAGCCAAGAGCCGGGACTAGCGGGACCATCCTACAATGAGCAGTTCTTC.

V and J are TRBV6-5 and TRBJ2-7; D is perhaps TRBD1 (6 bases). The germline CDR1 and CDR2 sequences are MNHEY and SVGAGI. V lost 6 bases, J lost 7 bases, and 10 bases lay in between. The CDR3 runs to 11 residues. The CDR3 reads CASRKQGEQYF. Written as DNA, the CDR3 is TGTGCCAGCAGAAAGCAGGGGGAGCAGTACTTC.

With regard to this clonotype: A much larger clone differs from this one at a single base, so this may be a read error. V and J are TRBV12-3 or TRBV12-4 and TRBJ2-7; TRBD2 agrees at 11 bases. Trimming at V came to 5 bases and at J to 2 bases, leaving 2 bases not matched to a gene. There are 14 residues in the CDR3. Here the CDR3 DNA reads TGTGCCAGCAGTAATAGCGGGGGGGCCTACGAGCAGTACTTC. Its protein product is CASSNSGGAYEQYF.

The rearrangement uses TRBV27 and TRBJ1-6, with 7 bases fitting TRBD1. This CDR3 is built from 14 residues. Germline V gene data show CDR1 as MNHEY and CDR2 as SMNVEV (reference sequence). V was pared by 3 bases and J by 10 bases, with 6 bases of the junction left unmatched. CDR3 coding DNA: TGTGCCAGCAGTTTGAACAGGGGTAGGTCACCCCTCCACTTT. It is translated as CASSLNRGRSPLHF.

The CDR3 DNA reads TGTGCCACCAGCAGGGAGCCGGCCTACGAGCAGTACTTC. Translated: CATSREPAYEQYF. The gene calls are TRBV15 and TRBJ2-7, with D unresolved. Trimming removed 3 bases at V and 2 bases at J, with 8 bases between. This CDR3 has 13 amino acids. Per the germline V gene, CDR1 is LNHNV and CDR2 is YYDKDF (reference sequence).

This clonotype has a handful of counts. This rearrangement joins TRBV12-3 or TRBV12-4 to TRBJ2-5; D gene uncertain. The CDR3 length is 12 residues. Deletions cut 5 bases from V and 5 bases from J, with 9 bases between. The CDR3 region has the DNA TGTGCCAGCAGTAACCTATTGGAGACCCAGTACTTC. Translated, it gives CASSNLLETQYF.

This clonotype has only a few counts. The genes are TRBV4-3 and TRBJ2-1; maybe TRBD2 (5 bases). This CDR3 has 16 residues. Germline V gene data show CDR1 as LGHNA and CDR2 as YSLEER. The ends were cut back, 5 bases at V and 0 bases at J, with 14 bases in the middle. CDR3: CASSERADTSYNEQFF. CDR3 sequence (DNA): TGCGCCAGCAGCGAAAGAGCGGATACCTCCTACAATGAGCAGTTCTTC.

This clonotype has only a few counts. V gene TRBV20-1 combines with J gene TRBJ2-3; 7 nucleotides agree with TRBD2. The germline CDR1 and CDR2 sequences are DFQATT and SNEGSKA (reference sequence). The CDR3 sequence is 15 residues long. V lost 4 bases and J lost 4; bases outside the gene matches: 11. CDR3 sequence (DNA): TGCAGTGCTAAGGGAACGGCGGGAGTAGCAGATACGCAGTATTTT. It specifies CSAKGTAGVADTQYF.

This clonotype has just a few counts. The rearrangement uses TRBV6-2 or TRBV6-3 and TRBJ2-7, with D perhaps matching TRBD2 (6 bases). Trimming shortened V by 2 bases and J by 4 bases, and 15 bases separated the two germline ends. Germline assignment: CDR1 MNHEY and CDR2 SVGEGT. This CDR3 is 15 amino acids long. In DNA, the CDR3 is TGTGCCAGCAGTTACCCGGCGGGAATTAAGTACGAGCAGTACTTC. Its translation is CASSYPAGIKYEQYF.

This clonotype was seen many times. The rearrangement uses TRBV2 and TRBJ1-2; maybe TRBD1 (6 bases). The germline CDR1 and CDR2 sequences are SNHLY and FYNNEI. Trimming removed 4 bases at V and 6 bases at J, with 12 bases between. This CDR3 region has 13 residues. As DNA, the CDR3 is TGTGCCAGCAGTGTCACAGGGATCAATGGCTACACCTTC. As protein: CASSVTGINGYTF.

The chain employs TRBV7-2 and TRBJ2-1; 7 positions agree with TRBD2. V lost 4 bases to trimming and J lost 9 bases; unmatched junction nucleotides: 3. Germline V lookup: CDR1 SGHTA, CDR2 FQGNSA. The CDR3 runs to 12 residues. CDR3 sequence: CASSSGLFEQFF. In DNA form, the CDR3 reads TGTGCCAGCAGCTCGGGACTATTTGAGCAGTTCTTC.

The CDR3 loop is CASSDTSSYNEQFF. Written as DNA, the CDR3 is TGTGCCAGTAGTGACACCTCCTCCTACAATGAGCAGTTCTTC. This chain uses TRBV19 with TRBJ2-1, with no clear D. The germline V and J ends were trimmed by 5 bases and 0 bases, with 8 bases remaining between them. The CDR3 spans 14 residues. Germline V gives CDR1 LNHDA, CDR2 SQIVND (reference sequence). The full variable domain, in which reference TRBV19 and TRBJ2-1 provide the parts outside the CDR3, is DGGITQSPKYLFRKEGQNVTLSCEQNLNHDAMYWYRQDPGQGLRLIYYSQIVNDFQKGDIAEGYSVSREKKESFPLTVTSAQKNPTAFYLCASSDTSSYNEQFFGPGTRLTVL.

This clonotype was seen only once. The V and J genes are TRBV19 and TRBJ1-1, with 7 bases aligning to TRBD1. The CDR3 runs 14 residues. Germline CDR1 and CDR2: LNHDA and SQIVND (reference sequence). The trim removed 5 bases at V and 4 bases at J, leaving 7 bases unmatched. The CDR3 nucleotides read TGTGCCAGTAGTCACTACAGGGGACCCACTGAAGCTTTCTTT. Translating it yields CASSHYRGPTEAFF.